This T cell receptor beta chain was identified in a study of CXCR3-negative and CXCR3-positive naive CD8 T cells. Study conclusions and caveats: Naive subsets displayed similar surface CD5, and TCR strength was inferred from TRB CDR3 properties. Memory cells showed distinct TRBV-TRBJ patterns, while the two naive subsets matched. Both of the naive subsets showed about the same high diversity, but memory CD8+ cells had much less. Cryopreserved cells partially lost CXCR3 expression, and fresh PBMCs were used in most assays.

The libraries of TRB cDNA were prepared using 5' RACE with UMI labels. No DNA is given; TCRdb re-called the 5' RACE reads and lists each CDR3 protein once. The specimen's table records 20,000 to 25,000 distinct CDR3 sequences. The germline V gene encodes CDR1 SEHNR and CDR2 FQNEAQ (reference sequence). The CDR3 runs 15 residues. Notes on this clonotype: What it recognizes is unknown.

The clonotype comes from a human donor in good health. Some clones in this sample may be carry-over from other donors' samples. Sequenced material: memory CD8+ T cells from blood. The chain recombines TRBV7-9 with TRBJ2-7. The CDR3 sequence is CASSLEVHVSYEQYF.